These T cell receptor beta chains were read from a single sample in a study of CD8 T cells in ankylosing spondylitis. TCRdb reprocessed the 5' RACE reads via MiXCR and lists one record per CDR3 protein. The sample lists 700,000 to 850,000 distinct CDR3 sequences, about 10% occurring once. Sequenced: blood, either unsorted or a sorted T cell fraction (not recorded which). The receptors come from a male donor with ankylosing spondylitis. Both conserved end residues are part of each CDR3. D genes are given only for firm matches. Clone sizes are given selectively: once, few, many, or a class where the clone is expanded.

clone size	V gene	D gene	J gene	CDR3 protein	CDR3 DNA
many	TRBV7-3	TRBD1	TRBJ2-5	CASSMGQGETQYF	TGTGCCAGCAGCATGGGACAGGGGGAGACCCAGTACTTC
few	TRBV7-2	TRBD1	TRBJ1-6	CASSRQGLTDSPLHF	TGTGCCAGCAGCCGACAGGGGTTGACGGATTCACCCCTCCACTTT
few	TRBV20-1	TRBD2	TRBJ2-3	CSAKNSGSASDTQYF	TGCAGTGCTAAAAATAGCGGGAGTGCATCAGATACGCAGTATTTT
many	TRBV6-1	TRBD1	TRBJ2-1	CASRGQGRNEQFF	TGTGCCAGCAGGGGACAGGGGAGGAATGAGCAGTTCTTC
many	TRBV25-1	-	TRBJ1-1	CASSAAGNTEAFF	TGTGCCAGCAGTGCCGCGGGTAACACTGAAGCTTTCTTT
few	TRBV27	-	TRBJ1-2	CASSPGLTPNYGYTF	TGTGCCAGCAGTCCCGGGTTAACACCTAACTATGGCTACACCTTC
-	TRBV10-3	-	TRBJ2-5	CAISYSTLGETQYF	TGTGCCATCAGTTACTCGACGTTAGGGGAGACCCAGTACTTC
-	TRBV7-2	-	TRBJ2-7	CASSIRDTYYEQYF	TGTGCCAGCAGCATCCGGGACACGTACTACGAGCAGTACTTC
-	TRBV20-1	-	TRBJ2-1	CSARGPGDREQFF	TGCAGTGCTAGAGGGCCGGGGGACAGAGAGCAGTTCTTC
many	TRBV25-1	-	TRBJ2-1	CASSDSYNEQFF	TGTGCCAGCAGCGACTCGTACAATGAGCAGTTCTTC
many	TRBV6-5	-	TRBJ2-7	CASSYDPFSYEQYF	TGTGCCAGCAGTTACGATCCGTTCTCCTACGAGCAGTACTTC
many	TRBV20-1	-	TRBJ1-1	CSASIDPNTEAFF	TGCAGTGCCAGCATCGACCCGAACACTGAAGCTTTCTTT
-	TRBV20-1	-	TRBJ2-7	CSASSDTQSYEQYF	TGCAGTGCTAGTAGCGACACTCAATCCTACGAGCAGTACTTC
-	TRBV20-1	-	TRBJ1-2	CSALRAGRQGLNGYTF	TGCAGTGCTCTCCGAGCAGGGAGGCAAGGGTTGAATGGCTACACCTTC
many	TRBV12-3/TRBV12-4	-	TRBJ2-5	CASRRTVQETQYF	TGTGCCAGCAGGCGGACAGTCCAAGAGACCCAGTACTTC
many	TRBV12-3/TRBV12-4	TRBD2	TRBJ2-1	CASSLVSGRRGEQFF	TGTGCCAGCAGTTTAGTGAGCGGGAGGAGAGGGGAGCAGTTCTTC
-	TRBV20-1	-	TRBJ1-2	CSANPYYYGYTF	TGCAGTGCTAACCCATACTACTATGGCTACACCTTC
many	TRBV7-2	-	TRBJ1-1	CASSPQGAEAFF	TGTGCCAGCAGCCCCCAAGGTGCTGAAGCTTTCTTT
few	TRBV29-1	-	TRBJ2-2	CSVVVKNTGELFF	TGCAGCGTTGTAGTCAAGAACACCGGGGAGCTGTTTTTT
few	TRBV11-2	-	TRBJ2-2	CASSFAYNTGELFF	TGTGCCAGCAGCTTCGCGTACAACACCGGGGAGCTGTTTTTT
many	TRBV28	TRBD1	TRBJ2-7	CASSSPGQSSYEQYF	TGTGCCAGCAGCTCTCCGGGACAGAGCTCCTACGAGCAGTACTTC
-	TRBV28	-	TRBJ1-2	CASSRGGYTF	TGTGCCAGCAGTCGGGGGGGCTACACCTTC
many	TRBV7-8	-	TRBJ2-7	CASSLAFPQQQQYF	TGTGCCAGCAGCTTAGCGTTCCCACAACAACAGCAGTACTTC
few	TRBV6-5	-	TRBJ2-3	CASSYQGGIPDTQYF	TGTGCCAGCAGTTACCAGGGTGGGATTCCAGATACGCAGTATTTT
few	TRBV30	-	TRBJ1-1	CAWSKALDTEAFF	TGTGCCTGGAGTAAGGCACTGGACACTGAAGCTTTCTTT